The present TCR beta chain was sequenced within a study of shared clonotypes between healthy human individuals. Source study methods: ImmunoSEQ gave junction-only sequences without quality scores, so filtering differed. Measured with immunoSEQ multiplex PCR; TCRdb has only the in-frame clones, and not every one. From that table come the V and J calls and clone size; the DNA was used to work out D and trimming. This table holds over 400,000 clones, approximately 84% found once. The V gene lost 2 bases and the J gene lost 1 base, with 7 bases spanning the gap. CDR1 is WSHSY, CDR2 SAAADI, per germline. The length of the CDR3 is 14 residues.

The receptor comes from a woman aged 40 to 50 in good health. Some clones in this sample may be carry-over from other donors' samples. Source material: PBMCs. The chain employs TRBV10-2 and TRBJ2-3, with D possibly TRBD2 on 5 matching bases. The CDR3 region is CASSEMRGTDTQYF. The CDR3 bases are TGCGCCAGCAGTGAGATGAGGGGCACAGATACGCAGTATTTT.